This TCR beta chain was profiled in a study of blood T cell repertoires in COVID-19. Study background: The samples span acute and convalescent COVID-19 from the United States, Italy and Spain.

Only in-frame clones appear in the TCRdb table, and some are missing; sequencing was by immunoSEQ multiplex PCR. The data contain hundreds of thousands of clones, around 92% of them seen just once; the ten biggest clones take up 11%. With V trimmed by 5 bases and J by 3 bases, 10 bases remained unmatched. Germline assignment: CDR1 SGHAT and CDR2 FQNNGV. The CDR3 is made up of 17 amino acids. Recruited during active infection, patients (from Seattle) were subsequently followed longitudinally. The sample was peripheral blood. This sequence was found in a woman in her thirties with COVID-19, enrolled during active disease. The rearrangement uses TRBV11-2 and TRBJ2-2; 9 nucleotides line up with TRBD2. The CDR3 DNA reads TGTGCCAGCAGCCCGGGGCGGGGGGGCCCGGACACCGGGGAGCTGTTTTTT. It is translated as CASSPGRGGPDTGELFF.